This is a list of T cell receptor beta chains from one sample in a study of cytomegalovirus exposure and HLA in healthy donors. Sequencing was performed with immunoSEQ multiplex PCR; in TCRdb, only in-frame clones are kept and a portion is missing. The table has about 120,000 clones, around 80% seen once; the top ten hold 2% to 2.5%. The sequenced sample consisted of PBMCs. These receptors all come from a young man in good health and CMV-seronegative. The CDR3 runs from the conserved cysteine through the conserved F or W. A D gene is named only where the DNA matches it firmly. Rows give clone size only sometimes, using once, few, many, or a class for an expanded clone.

CDR3nt,CDR3aa,abundance,v_gene,j_gene,d_gene
TGTGCCAGCAGTTCTGGACAGCTTTCCACAGATACGCAGTATTTT,CASSSGQLSTDTQYF,NA,TRBV27,TRBJ2-3,NA
TGCGCCAGCAGCCGGGGTGACGCCCCAGAGACCCAGTACTTC,CASSRGDAPETQYF,few,TRBV5-1,TRBJ2-5,NA
TGTGCCAGCAGTTATAGTTACCAGGGAGGCTACACCTTC,CASSYSYQGGYTF,NA,TRBV6-5,TRBJ1-2,NA
TGTGCCAGCTCACGGGACAGGAACACTGAAGCTTTCTTT,CASSRDRNTEAFF,NA,TRBV18,TRBJ1-1,TRBD1
TGTGCCAGCAGCCAAGATACGACAGGGGAACAGCCCCAGCATTTT,CASSQDTTGEQPQHF,NA,TRBV4-2,TRBJ1-5,TRBD1
TGTGCCAGCAGTGAGGGAGAACAACATTCACCCCTCCACTTT,CASSEGEQHSPLHF,NA,TRBV6-4,TRBJ1-6,NA
TGTGCCAGCAGCCCGACAGGGGGCGCGTTCTTC,CASSPTGGAFF,NA,TRBV7-9,TRBJ2-1,TRBD1
TGCGCCAGCAGCTTGGATGCGGGCACAGATACGCAGTATTTT,CASSLDAGTDTQYF,NA,TRBV5-1,TRBJ2-3,NA
TGCGCCAGCAGCTTGGTGGGACAAGACAATGAGCAGTTCTTC,CASSLVGQDNEQFF,NA,TRBV5-1,TRBJ2-1,NA
TGTGCCAGCAGCTTAGTGGGGAGCTCTGGGGCCAACGTCCTGACTTTC,CASSLVGSSGANVLTF,NA,TRBV7-2,TRBJ2-6,NA
TGTGCCAGCAGCTTATTAGGGCGGGGGGGCACAGATACGCAGTATTTT,CASSLLGRGGTDTQYF,NA,TRBV5-4,TRBJ2-3,TRBD2
TGTGCCAGCAGCTTAATCCTGCGTTCCACAGATACGCAGTATTTT,CASSLILRSTDTQYF,NA,TRBV7-2,TRBJ2-3,NA
TGCGCCAGCAGTGACTTAGATCAGCCCCAGCATTTT,CASSDLDQPQHF,NA,TRBV10-2,TRBJ1-5,NA
TGCGCCAGCAGCACCTCGCCGGGGGGGGACATTCAGTACTTC,CASSTSPGGDIQYF,NA,TRBV5-1,TRBJ2-4,TRBD2
TGTGCCAGCAGCTCGGAACAGCCCGGGGAGCTGTTTTTT,CASSSEQPGELFF,NA,TRBV5-4,TRBJ2-2,NA
TGTGCCAGCAGCTCGGACAGTCCCTACGAGCAGTACTTC,CASSSDSPYEQYF,NA,TRBV7-9,TRBJ2-7,NA
TGTGCCAGCAGTTACTCCCGGAGGGGAAACTATGGCTACACCTTC,CASSYSRRGNYGYTF,NA,TRBV6-6,TRBJ1-2,NA
TGTGCCAGCAGTGCAGGCAGCCTAAACAATGAGCAGTTCTTC,CASSAGSLNNEQFF,few,TRBV2,TRBJ2-1,NA
TGTGCCAGCAGATCCAGCGGGGCTATAGCCAAAAACATTCAGTACTTC,CASRSSGAIAKNIQYF,once,TRBV2,TRBJ2-4,TRBD2
TGTGCCAGCAGCCAAGATCAGGCGGGGGGTTATGGCTACACCTTC,CASSQDQAGGYGYTF,NA,TRBV4-2,TRBJ1-2,NA
TGTGCCAGCAGTTACTCAGCGAATCCTAACTATGGCTACACCTTC,CASSYSANPNYGYTF,NA,TRBV6-5,TRBJ1-2,NA
TGTGCCAGCAGCTTAGCTGGCATGAACACTGAAGCTTTCTTT,CASSLAGMNTEAFF,NA,TRBV7-8,TRBJ1-1,NA
TGTGCCATCAGTGAGTACAGACAGGGGGCTACCTCTGGGGCCAACGGCCTGACTTTC,CAISEYRQGATSGANGLTF,NA,TRBV10-3,TRBJ2-6,TRBD1
TGTGCCAGCAGCCCCTACGGACAGCAAAATTTGAACACTGAAGCTTTCTTT,CASSPYGQQNLNTEAFF,NA,TRBV28,TRBJ1-1,NA
TGTGCCAGCAGTTTTAGGTGGGGCCGGGAGCAAGCCAAAAACATTCAGTACTTC,CASSFRWGREQAKNIQYF,NA,TRBV28,TRBJ2-4,NA
TGTGCCAGCCGCGGAATAAGTATAACTAATGAAAAACTGTTTTTT,CASRGISITNEKLFF,NA,TRBV27,TRBJ1-4,NA
TGTGCCAGCAGTCCCAGACAGGGGGTCTATGGCTACACCTTC,CASSPRQGVYGYTF,NA,TRBV27,TRBJ1-2,TRBD1
TGTGCCAGCAGTTACGGTGACTGGGCCTATAATTCACCCCTCCACTTT,CASSYGDWAYNSPLHF,NA,TRBV6-5,TRBJ1-6,NA
TGTGCCAGCACCCGACAGGGTCCTGTAGCCAAAAACATTCAGTACTTC,CASTRQGPVAKNIQYF,NA,TRBV6-6,TRBJ2-4,TRBD1
TGTGCCAGCAGCTTAGCGGGGGCCGCCAATTCACCCCTCCACTTT,CASSLAGAANSPLHF,NA,TRBV7-2,TRBJ1-6,NA
TGTGCCAGCAGCTTGGGCAGGGGGAGCTACGAGCAGTACTTC,CASSLGRGSYEQYF,once,TRBV5-5,TRBJ2-7,TRBD1
TGTGCCAGCAGAGGGACAGGGGACCACACCGGGGAGCTGTTTTTT,CASRGTGDHTGELFF,NA,TRBV6-5,TRBJ2-2,TRBD1
TGTGCCAGCAGGCCCCCCCCTTGGGCAGAACGTCAGCCCCAGCATTTT,CASRPPPWAERQPQHF,few,TRBV7-9,TRBJ1-5,NA
TGTGCCAGCAGCGTAGAGGGCCGGGGGGCTGACGAGCAGTACTTC,CASSVEGRGADEQYF,few,TRBV9,TRBJ2-7,NA
TGCAGCGGTGAGAAGGGGACACCGAACACTGAAGCTTTCTTT,CSGEKGTPNTEAFF,few,TRBV29-1,TRBJ1-1,NA
TGTGCCAGCAGCTTGGAAGAGGGTTGGGGCAATCAGCCCCAGCATTTT,CASSLEEGWGNQPQHF,few,TRBV5-5,TRBJ1-5,NA
TGTGCCAGCAGCTTAGGGATTACGGGTGGCCAAGAGACCCAGTACTTC,CASSLGITGGQETQYF,NA,TRBV7-2,TRBJ2-5,NA
TGCGCCAGCGGTGTAGAGGGGGCCTACAATGAGCAGTTCTTC,CASGVEGAYNEQFF,few,TRBV5-1,TRBJ2-1,NA
TGTGCCAGCCAGAGGGGAAACACCATATATTTT,CASQRGNTIYF,once,TRBV10-3,TRBJ1-3,NA
TGTGCCAGCAGTTCGGGGAACACCGGGGAGCTGTTTTTT,CASSSGNTGELFF,once,TRBV28,TRBJ2-2,NA
TGCGCCAGCAGTAACAGGGGGCTCACCTACGAGCAGTACTTC,CASSNRGLTYEQYF,NA,TRBV10-1,TRBJ2-7,TRBD1
TGCGCCAGCAGCTTCCGGGGGACAGGGCTCTACGAGCAGTACTTC,CASSFRGTGLYEQYF,NA,TRBV5-1,TRBJ2-7,TRBD1
TGTGCCAGCAGCGTAGCCCCGGGGACTAATGAAAAACTGTTTTTT,CASSVAPGTNEKLFF,NA,TRBV9,TRBJ1-4,NA
TGTGCCAGTAGTATAGCCAGGGGGCTGCAAGAGACCCAGTACTTC,CASSIARGLQETQYF,NA,TRBV19,TRBJ2-5,TRBD1
TGCGCCAGCAGCCATGTCGGACAGTCCTCTGGGGCCAACGTCCTGACTTTC,CASSHVGQSSGANVLTF,NA,TRBV4-1,TRBJ2-6,NA
TGTGCCAGCAGCTCCCAGGGTGCCTACGAGCAGTACTTC,CASSSQGAYEQYF,NA,TRBV7-6,TRBJ2-7,NA
TGTGCCAGCAGCACAGGGGGAGGTAATCAGCCCCAGCATTTT,CASSTGGGNQPQHF,NA,TRBV27,TRBJ1-5,TRBD1
TGTGCCAGCAGCTTGGGTGCCGGGGCGGGAAGTCAGCCCCAGCATTTT,CASSLGAGAGSQPQHF,NA,TRBV5-6,TRBJ1-5,NA
TGTGCCAGCAGTTACGAGATCGCAACTAATGAAAAACTGTTTTTT,CASSYEIATNEKLFF,NA,TRBV6-5,TRBJ1-4,NA
TGTGCCAGCAGGTTACCGGACAGGTCAAGCTCCTATAATTCACCCCTCCACTTT,CASRLPDRSSSYNSPLHF,NA,TRBV28,TRBJ1-6,TRBD1